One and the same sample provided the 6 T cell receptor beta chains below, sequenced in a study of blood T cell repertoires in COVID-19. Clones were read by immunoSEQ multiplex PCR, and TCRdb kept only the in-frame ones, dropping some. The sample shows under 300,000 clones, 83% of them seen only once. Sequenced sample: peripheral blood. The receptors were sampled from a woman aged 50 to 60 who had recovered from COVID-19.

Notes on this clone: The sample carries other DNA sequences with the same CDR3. CDR3 protein: CASSVGGVSGNTIYF. The DNA for the CDR3 is TGTGCCAGCAGCGTAGGGGGGGTTAGTGGAAACACCATATATTTT. V is TRBV9 and J is TRBJ1-3; D perhaps matches TRBD1 (5 bases). Germline V lookup: CDR1 SGDLS, CDR2 YYNGEE. This CDR3 spans 15 amino acids. V was shortened by 0 bases and J by 3 bases, with 10 bases between the two germline ends.

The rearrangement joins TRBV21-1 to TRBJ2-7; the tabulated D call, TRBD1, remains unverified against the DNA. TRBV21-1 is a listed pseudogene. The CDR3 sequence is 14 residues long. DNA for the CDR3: TGTGCCAGCAGCAAAGAACAGGGGGCGGGGGAGCAGTACTTC. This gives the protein CASSKEQGAGEQYF.

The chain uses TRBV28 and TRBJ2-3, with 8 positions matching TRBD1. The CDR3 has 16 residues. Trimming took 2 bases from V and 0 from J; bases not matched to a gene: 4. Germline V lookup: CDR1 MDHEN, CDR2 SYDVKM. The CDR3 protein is CASSLHTGGSTDTQYF. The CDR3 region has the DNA TGTGCCAGCAGTTTACACACAGGGGGGAGCACAGATACGCAGTATTTT.

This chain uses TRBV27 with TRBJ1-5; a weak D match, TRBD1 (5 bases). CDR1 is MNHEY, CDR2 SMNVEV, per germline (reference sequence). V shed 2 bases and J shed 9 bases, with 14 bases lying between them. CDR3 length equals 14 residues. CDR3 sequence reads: CASSLAGRVGPQHF. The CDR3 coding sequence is TGTGCCAGCAGTTTAGCCGGCAGGGTAGGGCCCCAGCATTTT.

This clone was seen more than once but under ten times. The CDR3 DNA reads as TGTGCCAGCAGTGGGCAGTACAATCAGCCCCAGCATTTT. Residues: CASSGQYNQPQHF. The chain recombines TRBV27 with TRBJ1-5; D uncertain. The CDR3 has 13 residues. The germline V gene has CDR1 MNHEY and CDR2 SMNVEV (reference sequence). The ends were cut back, 5 bases at V and 3 bases at J, with 8 bases in the middle.

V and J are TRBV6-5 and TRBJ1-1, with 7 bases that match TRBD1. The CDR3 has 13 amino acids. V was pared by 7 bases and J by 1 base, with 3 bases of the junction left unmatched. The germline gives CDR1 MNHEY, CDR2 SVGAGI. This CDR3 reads CASNRGQNTEAFF. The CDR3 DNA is TGTGCCAGCAACAGGGGACAGAACACTGAAGCTTTCTTT.